These 22 T cell receptor beta chains share one sample of origin, sequenced in a study of tumor-infiltrating lymphocytes in primary liver carcinoma. From unsorted bulk tissue weighing about 20-32 mg, DNA and RNA were co-extracted. A primer matching the constant region was used to make TCR beta cDNA from 500 ng of total RNA. Three-round nested multiplex PCR performed with slightly modified ARM-PCR produced the TCR beta libraries. Researchers ran the first two PCR rounds for approximately 9 cycles each with TRBV1-TRBV30 forward primers and a C-beta reverse primer. Each CDR3 protein gets one entry after TCRdb re-called the multiplex PCR reads with MiXCR. Here the sample spans roughly 80,000 distinct CDR3 sequences, 60% to 75% being singletons. The sample comprised liver tumor tissue from sampling region 1. The subset is: tumor region T1, superior pole. These TCRs come from a middle-aged man with primary liver carcinoma and hepatitis B virus infection.

This clonotype was found many times. V gene TRBV10-2 combines with J gene TRBJ2-7; TRBD1 matches 10 bases. After removal of 4 bases from V and 3 bases from J, the junction contained 3 bases not matched to a gene. The CDR3 runs to 14 residues. CDR1 is WSHSY and CDR2 is SAAADI in the germline V gene. The CDR3 here is CASSAGQGGYEQYF. CDR3 DNA sequence: TGCGCCAGCAGTGCTGGACAGGGGGGCTACGAGCAGTACTTC.

The V gene is TRBV29-1, the J gene TRBJ2-1; 8 nucleotides agree with TRBD1. V gave up 7 bases and J gave up 16 bases; unmatched junction bases: 21. The CDR3 extends over 14 amino acids. Germline CDR1 reads SQVTM; CDR2 reads ANQGSEA. CDR3 coding DNA: TGCAGCGGATTGCCGGTACAGGGGGTGTATGGGCAATTCTTC. Protein: CSGLPVQGVYGQFF.

This clonotype was counted only a few times. The rearrangement joins TRBV25-1 to TRBJ2-3, with TRBD2 matching 7 bases. Germline V CDR1 and CDR2: MGHDK, SYGVNS. The ends lost 4 bases at V and 3 bases at J; junction bases unmatched: 16. CDR3 size: 18 residues. This CDR3 reads CASSVPFTVASGTDTQYF. The CDR3 nucleotides read TGTGCCAGCAGTGTCCCCTTCACCGTGGCTAGCGGAACAGATACGCAGTATTTT.

About this clonotype itself: This is likely a read error, given that the CDR3 carries no conserved phenylalanine or tryptophan at its end. In DNA, the CDR3 is TGTGCCAGCAGCTTCGGGACTAGCAGGAGAGAGACCCAGTACTAC. Translating it yields CASSFGTSRRETQYY. The chain recombines TRBV11-2 with TRBJ2-5; TRBD2 matches at 9 bases. The CDR3 is made up of 15 amino acids. V shed 3 bases and J 4 bases; nucleotides not matched to a gene: 6. The V gene's germline CDR1 is SGHAT and CDR2 FQNNGV.

The J gene is TRBJ1-2, the V gene TRBV6-1; possible D gene TRBD1, 6 bases. Germline loops: CDR1 MNHNS, CDR2 SASEGT. Trimming took 5 bases from V and 8 from J, leaving 24 bases between them. This CDR3 has 16 residues. The CDR3 reads CASSSSPGKGGGGYTF. The CDR3 bases are TGTGCCAGCAGTTCTAGTCCTGGGAAAGGGGGAGGAGGCTACACCTTC.

V is TRBV5-4 and J is TRBJ2-5; tentative D call: TRBD2 (7 bases). V was trimmed by 3 bases and J by 5 bases, leaving 17 bases between them. The CDR3 extends over 15 amino acids. Germline-derived CDR1 and CDR2 are SGHNT and YYREEE (reference sequence). Here the CDR3 reads CASSSDGGLRETQYF. The CDR3 nucleotides are TGTGCCAGCAGCTCGGACGGGGGGCTAAGGGAGACCCAGTACTTC. Based on the CDR3 plus reference TRBV5-4 and TRBJ2-5, the full variable domain is ETGVTQSPTHLIKTRGQQVTLRCSSQSGHNTVSWYQQALGQGPQFIFQYYREEENGRGNFPPRFSGLQFPNYSSELNVNALELDDSALYLCASSSDGGLRETQYFGPGTRLLVL.

V and J are TRBV6-5 and TRBJ1-1; D is unclear. Germline CDR1 is MNHEY and CDR2 is SVGAGI. V was cut by 8 bases and J by 2 bases, with 15 bases left in between. The CDR3 is 14 amino acids. The CDR3, as DNA: TGTGCCAGCTGTCACTGGGGTAGTAACACTGAAGCTTTCTTT. Protein: CASCHWGSNTEAFF.

Notes on this clonotype: No conserved phenylalanine or tryptophan is present at the end of the CDR3, so a read error is the likely explanation. J is TRBJ2-7 and V is TRBV6-6; 9 bases match TRBD1. The CDR3 covers 16 residues. The V gene's germline CDR1 is MNHNY and CDR2 SVGAGI (reference sequence). CDR3 bases: TGTGCCAGCAGTTACTCTCTGGGGACAGGGAATGACGAACAGTACCTC. Translating it yields CASSYSLGTGNDEQYL.

On this clonotype: A junction end diverges from the germline sequence, so it may reflect a read error. This chain links TRBV5-1 with TRBJ2-3; D gene ambiguous. Germline CDR1 reads SGHRS; CDR2 reads YFSETQ. The CDR3 loop spans 15 amino acids. The CDR3 DNA sequence: TGCGCTAGCAGCTTGGCTAACGGGAGCACAGATACGCAGTATTTT. This encodes CASSLANGSTDTQYF.

On this clonotype itself: One end of the junction does not line up with germline, which may come from a read error. The rearrangement uses TRBV4-1 and TRBJ1-4; possible D gene TRBD1, 5 bases. Germline lookup yields CDR1 MGHRA and CDR2 YSYEKL. The CDR3 consists of 14 residues. The CDR3 nucleotides are TGCGCCAGTAGCCAAGAGGAGGGGCGTGAAAAACAGTTTTTT. Amino acid sequence: CASSQEEGREKQFF.

About this clonotype: The CDR3 does not close with the conserved phenylalanine or tryptophan, likely indicating a read error. The chain combines TRBV11-2 with TRBJ1-1; 10 positions match TRBD1. This CDR3 has 17 amino acids. The germline CDR1 and CDR2 sequences are SGHAT and FQNNGV. CDR3 residues: CVSIRMGGQGFGTEAFL. CDR3 DNA sequence: TGTGTCAGCATCCGAATGGGGGGACAGGGGTTCGGCACTGAAGCTTTCCTT.

Remarks on this clonotype: Possible read error: a much larger clone is one base away. The CDR3 does not close with the conserved phenylalanine or tryptophan, likely indicating a read error. The chain is built from TRBV2 and TRBJ1-1; D is unclear. V lost 4 bases and J 1 base, leaving 7 bases between the germline ends. This CDR3 is 13 amino acids long. Germline-derived CDR1 and CDR2 are SNHLY and FYNNEI. The CDR3 loop reads CASSVLGNTEAFL. CDR3 DNA: TGTGCCAGCAGTGTACTGGGGAACACTGAAGCTTTCCTT.

Notes on this clonotype: A much larger clone lies one base from this, so it may be a read error. The rearrangement links TRBV5-1 to TRBJ2-5; maybe TRBD2 (6 bases). The CDR3 spans 14 residues. Trimming took off 5 bases at V and 1 base at J, with 12 bases between the two ends. CDR1 and CDR2 (germline): SGHRS, YFSETQ. CDR3 residues: CASREGPAQETQYF. The CDR3 DNA is TGCGCCAGCAGGGAGGGACCAGCCCAAGAGACCCAGTACTTC.

The chain couples TRBV7-3 to TRBJ2-3; TRBD2 might be the D (6 bases). Trimming left V 0 bases short and J 0 bases short, with 13 bases between. Germline assignment: CDR1 SGHTA and CDR2 FQGTGA. The CDR3 is made up of 17 amino acids. The CDR3 loop is CASSLTGAGTSTDTQYF. In nucleotides, the CDR3 is TGTGCCAGCAGCTTAACGGGAGCCGGGACTAGCACAGATACGCAGTATTTT.

For this clonotype: One end of the junction varies from germline; a read error may be responsible. This sequence joins TRBV4-1 and TRBJ2-1, with 7 positions matching TRBD2. CDR1 is MGHRA and CDR2 is YSYEKL in the germline V gene. This CDR3 region has 16 residues. CDR3 nucleotides: TGCGCCAGTAGCCAAGTTCGGCTAGCGGCGTACAATGAGCAATTCTTC. It translates to CASSQVRLAAYNEQFF.

This clonotype was picked up a small number of times. A single base separates this from a much larger clone, so it may be a read error. It is likely a read error, because the conserved phenylalanine at the end of the CDR3 is missing. The J gene is TRBJ2-3, the V gene TRBV12-3 or TRBV12-4, with TRBD2 matching over 8 bases. The J segment lost 3 bases and the V segment lost 2 bases, leaving 4 bases of the junction unmatched. This CDR3 is built from 15 residues. In DNA form, the CDR3 reads TGTGCCAGCAGTTTACTGGGACTAGTAACAGATACGCAGTATTCT. As protein: CASSLLGLVTDTQYS.

This clonotype has a single count. V is TRBV5-4 and J is TRBJ1-1, with no clear D. The V end was cut by 3 bases, the J end by 6 bases, with 12 bases between. This CDR3 contains 13 residues. Looked up from germline, CDR1 is SGHNT and CDR2 is YYREEE (reference sequence). CDR3: CASSSTGLAEAFF. As DNA, the CDR3 is TGTGCCAGCAGCTCCACCGGGTTAGCTGAAGCTTTCTTT.

This clonotype was observed at least ten times. The J gene is TRBJ1-5, the V gene TRBV7-9; 7 nucleotides match TRBD1. V was pared by 8 bases and J by 3 bases, with 4 bases of the junction left unmatched. The CDR3 is 13 residues long. Per the germline V gene, CDR1 is SEHNR and CDR2 is FQNEAQ (reference sequence). CDR3: CASAGQNNQPQHF. The DNA for the CDR3 is TGTGCCAGCGCGGGACAGAACAATCAGCCCCAGCATTTT.

Of note for this clonotype: The conserved final phenylalanine or tryptophan is absent from the CDR3, which likely points to a read error. This chain joins TRBV29-1 and TRBJ2-7; D possibly corresponds to TRBD1 (5 bases). The CDR3 covers 14 residues. The germline V gene encodes CDR1 SQVTM and CDR2 ANQGSEA. The ends were cut back, 6 bases at V and 9 bases at J, with 24 bases in the middle. The CDR3 spells CSVSDGAGSNGQYS. The CDR3, as DNA: TGCAGCGTCTCCGATGGGGCAGGGTCAAACGGGCAGTACTCC.

The gene calls are TRBV2 and TRBJ2-7, with TRBD2 matching 11 bases. The CDR3 is made up of 14 amino acids. Losses at the gene ends were 3 bases for V and 7 bases for J; bases not matched to a gene: 5. CDR1 SNHLY and CDR2 FYNNEI come from the germline V gene. DNA of the CDR3: TGTGCCAGCAGTGAGTTAGCGGGAGGGAGGGAGCAGTACTTC. It yields the protein CASSELAGGREQYF. Based on the CDR3 plus reference TRBV2 and TRBJ2-7, the full variable domain is EPEVTQTPSHQVTQMGQEVILRCVPISNHLYFYWYRQILGQKVEFLVSFYNNEISEKSEIFDDQFSVERPDGSNFTLKIRSTKLEDSAMYFCASSELAGGREQYFGPGTRLTVT.

V gene TRBV29-1 combines with J gene TRBJ2-2; a possible D gene is TRBD1 (5 bases). Germline loops: CDR1 SQVTM, CDR2 ANQGSEA. This CDR3 contains 13 residues. Trimming stripped 6 bases from V and 6 bases from J, with 14 bases between. This CDR3 is CSVGHVHAGELFF. The CDR3 bases are TGCAGCGTCGGACATGTTCATGCCGGGGAGCTGTTTTTT.

This clonotype is medium-sized (0.01 to 0.1%) in the sample. The chain has TRBV10-3 and TRBJ2-7; 10 bases are a match to TRBD2. The V and J ends lost 8 bases and 0 bases, in that order; junction bases with no gene match: 1. The CDR3 consists of 13 residues. Germline lookup yields CDR1 ENHRY and CDR2 SYGVKD. CDR3 residues: CAIQREGSYEQYF. The CDR3 DNA reads TGTGCCATCCAGCGGGAGGGCTCCTACGAGCAGTACTTC.